This section outlines one T cell receptor (beta chain) sequence together with its context. Graves' hyperthyroidism is called stable when ophthalmopathy does not progress within 18 months. Among the patients, aged 18 to 65, hyperthyroidism was newly diagnosed and had lasted under 2 months. The study left out patients who had uncontrolled infection, other autoimmune disease, pregnancy or lactation. The source of the PBMCs was 10 ml of fresh peripheral blood. The data are from a study of T cells in Graves' hyperthyroidism and ophthalmopathy. TCR beta CDR3 regions were amplified from RNA. Researchers ran a first-round RT-PCR on the TCR CDR3 using the HTBI primer set. TCRdb used MiXCR to reprocess the multiplex PCR reads, holding one entry per CDR3 protein. The top ten clones hold over 11% of a sample with a few hundred thousand distinct CDR3 sequences, around 15% of them seen once. Per germline, CDR1 MNHEY and CDR2 SMNVEV (reference sequence). V was shortened by 1 base and J by 5 bases, with 11 bases between the two germline ends. This CDR3 is built from 15 residues.

Sequences were obtained from blood. The rearrangement uses TRBV27 and TRBJ1-4, with D possibly being TRBD1 (5 bases). The clonotype comes from a woman in her 40s with Graves' hyperthyroidism. CDR3 in DNA: TGTGCCAGCAGTTTATGGGCGGGGCAGAATGAAAAACTGTTTTTT. Translating it yields CASSLWAGQNEKLFF.